One sample yielded the 23 T cell receptor beta chains listed below, sequenced in a study of blood T cell repertoires in COVID-19. TCRdb's table, derived via immunoSEQ multiplex PCR, lists solely in-frame clones and lacks some. The sample lists 250,000 to 300,000 clones, 86% occurring once. Sequenced sample: peripheral blood. All receptors derive from a man aged 18 to 30 with active or convalescent COVID-19.

This clone came up a few times. The V and J genes are TRBV7-3 and TRBJ2-2, with 12 bases matching TRBD2. Germline CDR1 reads SGHTA; CDR2 reads FQGTGA. The trim removed 5 bases at V and 6 bases at J, leaving 7 bases unmatched. The CDR3 spans 16 residues. The CDR3 sequence: CASSPSSGGAAGELFF. CDR3 DNA sequence: TGTGCCAGCAGCCCTTCTAGCGGGGGGGCCGCCGGGGAGCTGTTTTTT.

The V gene is TRBV6-5, the J gene TRBJ2-1; 8 positions agree with TRBD2. V lost 6 bases to trimming and J lost 6 bases; unmatched junction nucleotides: 10. Germline V gene sequence: CDR1 MNHEY, CDR2 SVGAGI. This CDR3 region has 15 residues. The CDR3 DNA follows: TGTGCCAGCAGGATCGCGGGAGGAGGGGTCAATGAGCAGTTCTTC. Protein sequence: CASRIAGGGVNEQFF.

The rearrangement links TRBV12-5 to TRBJ1-1, with 7 bases identical to TRBD1. CDR1 and CDR2 from the germline V gene are LGHNT and FRNRAP. The CDR3 extends over 17 amino acids. V lost 2 bases, J lost 0 bases, and 9 bases stayed unmatched. CDR3 sequence (DNA): TGTGCTAGTGGTTTGACCCGTACAGGGGACATGAACACTGAAGCTTTCTTT. Its translation is CASGLTRTGDMNTEAFF.

This clone was counted at least ten times. Other DNA sequences in the sample encode the same CDR3. This chain connects TRBV7-9 to TRBJ2-1, with TRBD1 matching 12 bases. Germline CDR1 is SEHNR and CDR2 is FQNEAQ (reference sequence). V shed 4 bases and J 6 bases; nucleotides not matched to a gene: 4. This CDR3 comprises 15 residues. The CDR3 here is CASSWGQGAGNEQFF. CDR3 in DNA: TGTGCCAGCAGCTGGGGACAGGGGGCTGGCAATGAGCAGTTCTTC. Full variable domain (remainder filled in from reference TRBV7-9 and TRBJ2-1): DTGVSQNPRHKITKRGQNVTFRCDPISEHNRLYWYRQTLGQGPEFLTYFQNEAQLEKSRLLSDRFSAERPKGSFSTLEIQRTEQGDSAMYLCASSWGQGAGNEQFFGPGTRLTVL.

V is TRBV27 and J is TRBJ2-1; 7 nucleotides align to TRBD2. Germline V CDR1 and CDR2: MNHEY, SMNVEV (reference sequence). J lost 6 bases, V lost 6 bases, and 5 bases had no gene match. This CDR3 has 13 residues. In nucleotides, the CDR3 is TGTGCCAGCAGCCCTGGGGGGGTCAATGAGCAGTTCTTC. This codes for CASSPGGVNEQFF.

The chain recombines TRBV25-1 with TRBJ1-2, with 7 bases that match TRBD1. V was pared by 3 bases and J by 8 bases, with 18 bases of the junction left unmatched. The germline V gene has CDR1 MGHDK and CDR2 SYGVNS. The CDR3 loop spans 17 amino acids. This CDR3 is CASSDPGTEGIVRGYTF. CDR3 bases: TGTGCCAGCAGTGACCCCGGGACAGAGGGTATTGTGCGCGGCTACACCTTC.

The chain joins TRBV18 to TRBJ1-3, with TRBD1 matching over 8 bases. This CDR3 has 17 amino acids. V lost 1 base, J lost 0 bases, and 5 bases stayed unmatched. Germline values: CDR1 KGHSH, CDR2 LQKENI. The DNA of the CDR3 is TGTGCCAGCTCACCACTGCGGACAGGGCACTCTGGAAACACCATATATTTT. It yields the protein CASSPLRTGHSGNTIYF.

The V call is TRBV19, the J call TRBJ2-6; D is unclear. The CDR3 runs to 15 residues. CDR1 is LNHDA and CDR2 is SQIVND in the germline V gene (reference sequence). Trimming removed 7 bases from V and 4 bases from J, with 14 bases in between. This CDR3 reads CASNSLVAGANVLTF. The CDR3 DNA reads TGTGCCAGTAACTCCTTAGTCGCCGGGGCCAACGTCCTGACTTTC.

This clone was recorded a few times. The rearrangement joins TRBV9 to TRBJ2-1, with 9 bases lining up with TRBD2. Germline V CDR1 and CDR2: SGDLS, YYNGEE. The CDR3 has 17 residues. Unmatched junction bases numbered 12, after V lost 0 bases and J lost 8 bases. CDR3 sequence reads: CASSVGVAGGPYDEQFF. The CDR3 DNA is TGTGCCAGCAGCGTAGGAGTTGCGGGGGGGCCCTATGATGAGCAGTTCTTC.

The chain links TRBV7-2 to TRBJ2-3, with 7 bases aligning to TRBD2. J was trimmed by 2 bases and V by 5 bases; bases with no gene match: 19. This CDR3 contains 19 residues. Germline assignment: CDR1 SGHTA and CDR2 FQGNSA. The CDR3 region has the DNA TGTGCCAGCAGCCATCCCAGGGTAGCGGGCAAAGGTTCCACAGATACGCAGTATTTT. It encodes CASSHPRVAGKGSTDTQYF.

The V call is TRBV4-1, the J call TRBJ1-1; possibly TRBD1 for D (6 bases). Germline lookup yields CDR1 MGHRA and CDR2 YSYEKL. V gave up 3 bases and J gave up 6 bases, with 26 bases separating them. This CDR3 has 18 amino acids. In DNA form, the CDR3 reads TGCGCCAGCAGCCAGGATGGGAGGGTCCGGGGGCTAGGCGCTGAAGCTTTCTTT. It codes for CASSQDGRVRGLGAEAFF.

This clone has just a few counts. The chain has TRBV29-1 and TRBJ2-7; tentative D call: TRBD1 (5 bases). The ends were cut back, 6 bases at V and 1 base at J, with 13 bases in the middle. The CDR3 is 13 residues long. Per the germline V gene, CDR1 is SQVTM and CDR2 is ANQGSEA. CDR3 in amino acids: CSVGHADSYEQYF. The CDR3 bases are TGCAGCGTAGGACACGCCGATTCCTACGAGCAGTACTTC.

The chain has TRBV6-2 or TRBV6-3 and TRBJ2-1; TRBD2 aligns across 12 bases. Losses at the gene ends were 6 bases for V and 8 bases for J; bases not matched to a gene: 11. The CDR3 extends over 16 amino acids. Germline V CDR1 and CDR2: MNHEY, SVGEGT. The CDR3 coding sequence is TGTGCCAGCAGCCAACCGACTAGCGGGAGTAGGGATGAGCAGTTCTTC. Its translation: CASSQPTSGSRDEQFF.

The J gene is TRBJ2-2, the V gene TRBV10-1, with 8 bases that match TRBD2. The V gene end was trimmed by 8 bases and the J gene end by 3 bases; junction bases not matched to a gene: 8. Germline V gives CDR1 WNHNN, CDR2 SYGVQD (reference sequence). The CDR3 is 15 residues long. The DNA for the CDR3 is TGCGCCAGCGGGGCCGGGGGGGCCCACACCGGGGAGCTGTTTTTT. Encoded protein: CASGAGGAHTGELFF.

This clone was seen a few times. The genes are TRBV5-4 and TRBJ1-4; TRBD1 is a possible D gene (5 bases). The CDR3 is 15 residues long. Germline V lookup: CDR1 SGHNT, CDR2 YYREEE (reference sequence). V lost 4 bases and J lost 0, with 10 bases in between. The DNA of the CDR3 is TGTGCCAGCAGCCCGACAGCCGCAACTAATGAAAAACTGTTTTTT. Translation gives CASSPTAATNEKLFF.

J is TRBJ1-5 and V is TRBV5-1, with a weak D call TRBD1 (5 bases). Germline V gives CDR1 SGHRS, CDR2 YFSETQ. This CDR3 is built from 15 residues. Trimming removed 0 bases from V and 3 bases from J, with 10 bases in between. The CDR3 DNA follows: TGCGCCAGCAGCTTGGAGGGGTCACCCAATCAGCCCCAGCATTTT. Its protein is CASSLEGSPNQPQHF.

This clone has more than one count but fewer than ten. The J gene is TRBJ2-3, the V gene TRBV4-1, with TRBD2 matching over 7 bases. Unmatched junction bases numbered 11, after V lost 4 bases and J lost 1 base. The CDR3 runs 17 residues. Germline lookup yields CDR1 MGHRA and CDR2 YSYEKL. CDR3 sequence: CASSPRKAGRGTDTQYF. The CDR3 region has the DNA TGCGCCAGCAGCCCGAGGAAAGCGGGGAGAGGCACAGATACGCAGTATTTT.

This sequence joins TRBV30 and TRBJ1-2; 8 bases line up with TRBD1. Germline CDR1 reads GTSNPN; CDR2 reads SVGIG (reference sequence). The V and J ends lost 1 base and 5 bases, in that order; junction bases with no gene match: 6. The CDR3 is 14 residues long. CDR3 sequence (DNA): TGTGCCTGGAGTGGACAGGGGTCTCTATATGGCTACACCTTC. This encodes CAWSGQGSLYGYTF.

The chain uses TRBV19 and TRBJ1-2; the D is unclear. This CDR3 is built from 17 residues. Trimming removed 5 bases at V and 4 bases at J, with 23 bases between. Germline V lookup: CDR1 LNHDA, CDR2 SQIVND (reference sequence). This CDR3 reads CASSRESGSSGGYGYTF. CDR3 coding DNA: TGTGCCAGTAGTCGGGAGTCCGGGTCCTCTGGTGGCTATGGCTACACCTTC.

The chain has TRBV25-1 and TRBJ1-1, with 7 nucleotides matching TRBD1. Per germline, CDR1 MGHDK and CDR2 SYGVNS. V lost 7 bases, J lost 3 bases, and 5 bases stayed unmatched. CDR3 size: 13 residues. CDR3 amino acids: CASKFDRDTEAFF. The CDR3 DNA reads as TGTGCCAGCAAGTTCGACAGGGACACTGAAGCTTTCTTT.

The CDR3, as DNA: TGTGCCACCAGTGATTTCGGGGTCGAGAACACCGGGGAGCTGTTTTTT. Protein sequence: CATSDFGVENTGELFF. The chain recombines TRBV24-1 with TRBJ2-2, with D perhaps TRBD2 (5 bases). CDR1 and CDR2 (germline): KGHDR, SFDVKD. CDR3 length equals 16 residues. Trimming left V 1 base short and J 1 base short, with 9 bases between.

A single count supports this clone. This chain connects TRBV2 to TRBJ1-5, with D uncertain. Trimming removed 5 bases from V and 9 bases from J, with 17 bases in between. Germline values: CDR1 SNHLY, CDR2 FYNNEI. The length of the CDR3 is 14 residues. The CDR3 nucleotides are TGTGCCAGCAGTCCTGAGGGCCGCGTTGGGCCCCAGCATTTT. Its protein product is CASSPEGRVGPQHF.

The chain uses TRBV18 and TRBJ2-1; TRBD2 aligns across 9 bases. Germline CDR1 is KGHSH and CDR2 is LQKENI. J lost 3 bases, V lost 2 bases, and 5 bases had no gene match. The CDR3 contains 16 residues. The CDR3 region has the DNA TGTGCCAGCTCACCAAAGAGCGGGGGGCACTACAATGAGCAGTTCTTC. Encoded protein: CASSPKSGGHYNEQFF.